This T cell receptor beta chain emerged from a study of blood T cell repertoires in COVID-19. Study details: COVID-19 samples from acute and convalescent phases originated in the United States, Italy and Spain. Nucleic acid was either cDNA or gDNA, and it came from T cells, B-cell-depleted T cells, or PBMCs.

The CDR3 has 14 amino acids. V was clipped by 6 bases and J by 5 bases; unmatched bases: 7. Germline-derived CDR1 and CDR2 are MNHEY and SMNVEV (reference sequence). Original processing notes: Amplified reference gene primers provided the basis for estimating nucleated cell counts. The method was immunoSEQ multiplex PCR; TCRdb's version includes in-frame clones alone and lacks a portion of them. V and J calls plus clone size are reproduced from that table; the DNA served to infer D and trimming. The sample lists 30,000 to 40,000 clones; 60% to 80% were seen once. The source of this sequence is a man older than 75 with acute or convalescent COVID-19. The sample consisted of peripheral blood. The chain links TRBV27 to TRBJ2-1; 7 nucleotides agree with TRBD1. Here the CDR3 reads CASRRDRLNNEQFF. In DNA form, the CDR3 reads TGTGCCAGCAGAAGGGACAGATTGAACAATGAGCAGTTCTTC.